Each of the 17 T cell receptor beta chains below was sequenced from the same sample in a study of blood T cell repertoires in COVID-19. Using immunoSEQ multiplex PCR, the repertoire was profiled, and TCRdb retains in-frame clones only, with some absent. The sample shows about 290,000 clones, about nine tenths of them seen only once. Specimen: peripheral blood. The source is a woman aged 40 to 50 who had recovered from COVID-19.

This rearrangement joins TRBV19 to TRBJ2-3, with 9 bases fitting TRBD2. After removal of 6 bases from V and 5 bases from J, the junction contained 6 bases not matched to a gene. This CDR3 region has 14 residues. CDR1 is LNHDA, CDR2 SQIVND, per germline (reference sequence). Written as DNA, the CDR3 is TGTGCCAGTAGCCCTAGCGGGAACTTAGATACGCAGTATTTT. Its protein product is CASSPSGNLDTQYF.

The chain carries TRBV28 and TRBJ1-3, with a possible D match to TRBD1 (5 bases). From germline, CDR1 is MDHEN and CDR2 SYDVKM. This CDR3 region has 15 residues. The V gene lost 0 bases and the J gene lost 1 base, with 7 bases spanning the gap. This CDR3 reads CASSLWAGSGNTIYF. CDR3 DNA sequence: TGTGCCAGCAGTTTATGGGCAGGGTCTGGAAACACCATATATTTT.

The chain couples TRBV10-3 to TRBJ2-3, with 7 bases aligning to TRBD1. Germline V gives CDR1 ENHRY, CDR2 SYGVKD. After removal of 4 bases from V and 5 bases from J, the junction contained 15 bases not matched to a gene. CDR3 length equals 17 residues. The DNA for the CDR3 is TGTGCCATCAGTGCGGCGACAGGGCTCGGTCGGGGAGATACGCAGTATTTT. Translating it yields CAISAATGLGRGDTQYF.

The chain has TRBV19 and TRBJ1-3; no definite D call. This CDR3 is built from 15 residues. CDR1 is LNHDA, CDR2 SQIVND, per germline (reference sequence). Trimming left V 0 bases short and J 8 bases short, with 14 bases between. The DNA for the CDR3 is TGTGCCAGTAGTATAGACGGCAGAGGTCCGGACACCATATATTTT. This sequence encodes CASSIDGRGPDTIYF.

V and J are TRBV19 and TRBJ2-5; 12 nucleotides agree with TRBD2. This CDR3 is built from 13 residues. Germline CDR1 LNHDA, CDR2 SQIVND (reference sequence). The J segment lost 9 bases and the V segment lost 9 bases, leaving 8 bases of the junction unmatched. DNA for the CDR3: TGTGCCAGCCAGACTAGCGGGAGCGTGGCCCAGTACTTC. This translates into CASQTSGSVAQYF.

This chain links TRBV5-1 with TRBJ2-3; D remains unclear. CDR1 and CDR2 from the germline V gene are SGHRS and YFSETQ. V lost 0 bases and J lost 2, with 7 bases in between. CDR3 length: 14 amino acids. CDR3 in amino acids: CASSLGYYTDTQYF. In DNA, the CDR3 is TGCGCCAGCAGCTTGGGTTACTACACAGATACGCAGTATTTT.

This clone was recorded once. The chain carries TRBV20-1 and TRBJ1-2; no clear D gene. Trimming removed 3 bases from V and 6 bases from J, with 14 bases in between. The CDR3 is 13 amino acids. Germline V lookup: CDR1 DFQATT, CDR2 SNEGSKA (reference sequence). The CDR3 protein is CSASLQDNHGYTF. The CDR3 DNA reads TGCAGTGCTAGTCTGCAGGATAATCATGGCTACACCTTC.

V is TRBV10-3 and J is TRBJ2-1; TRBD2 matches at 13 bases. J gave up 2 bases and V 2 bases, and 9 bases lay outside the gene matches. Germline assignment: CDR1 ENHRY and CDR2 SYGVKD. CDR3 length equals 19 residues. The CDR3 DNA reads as TGTGCCATCAGTGAGCCGGAAACGGGACTAGCGGGAACCTACAATGAGCAGTTCTTC. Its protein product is CAISEPETGLAGTYNEQFF.

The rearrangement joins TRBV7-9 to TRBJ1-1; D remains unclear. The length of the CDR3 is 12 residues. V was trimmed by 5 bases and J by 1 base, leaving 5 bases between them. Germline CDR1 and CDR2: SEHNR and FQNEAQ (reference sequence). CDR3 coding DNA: TGTGCCAGCAGCACAACGAACACTGAAGCTTTCTTT. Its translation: CASSTTNTEAFF.

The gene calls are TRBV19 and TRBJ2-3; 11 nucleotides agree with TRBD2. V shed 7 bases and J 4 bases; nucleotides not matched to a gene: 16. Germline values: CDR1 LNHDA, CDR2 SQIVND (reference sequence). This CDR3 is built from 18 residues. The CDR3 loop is CASTLKGLADSVADTQYF. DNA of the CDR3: TGTGCCAGTACTCTTAAGGGACTAGCGGACTCTGTTGCAGATACGCAGTATTTT.

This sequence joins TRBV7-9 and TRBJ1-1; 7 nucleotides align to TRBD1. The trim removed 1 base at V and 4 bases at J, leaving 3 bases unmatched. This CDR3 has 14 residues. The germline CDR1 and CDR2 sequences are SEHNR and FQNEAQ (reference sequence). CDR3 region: CASSLETGATEAFF. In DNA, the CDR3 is TGTGCCAGCAGCTTAGAAACAGGGGCCACTGAAGCTTTCTTT.

CDR3 loop: CASSYTQGVSPYTF. CDR3 nucleotides: TGTGCCAGCAGTTATACACAGGGAGTCAGTCCCTACACCTTC. V gene TRBV27 combines with J gene TRBJ1-2, with D possibly matching TRBD1 (6 bases). The CDR3 spans 14 residues. The V gene's germline CDR1 is MNHEY and CDR2 SMNVEV (reference sequence). With 4 bases removed from V and 10 bases from J, the gap between germline ends came to 19 bases.

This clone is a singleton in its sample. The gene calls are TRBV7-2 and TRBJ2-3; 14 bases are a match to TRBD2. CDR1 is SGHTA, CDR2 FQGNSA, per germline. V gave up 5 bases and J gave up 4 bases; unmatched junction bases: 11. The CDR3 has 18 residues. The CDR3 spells CASSLNLGLAGGSDTQYF. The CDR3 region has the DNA TGTGCCAGCAGCCTAAACCTCGGACTAGCGGGAGGTTCAGATACGCAGTATTTT.

The CDR3 here is CASSPTADVYEQYF. The CDR3 DNA reads TGTGCCAGCAGCCCCACCGCGGATGTGTACGAGCAGTACTTC. The rearrangement links TRBV28 to TRBJ2-7; no reliable D call. The CDR3 covers 14 residues. Germline values: CDR1 MDHEN, CDR2 SYDVKM. With 6 bases removed from V and 4 bases from J, the gap between germline ends came to 16 bases.

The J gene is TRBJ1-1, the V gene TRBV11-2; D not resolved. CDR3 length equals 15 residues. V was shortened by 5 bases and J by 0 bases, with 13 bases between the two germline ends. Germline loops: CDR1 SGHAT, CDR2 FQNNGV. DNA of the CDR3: TGTGCCAGCAGCCCGAGGGATCGACTGAACACTGAAGCTTTCTTT. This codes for CASSPRDRLNTEAFF.

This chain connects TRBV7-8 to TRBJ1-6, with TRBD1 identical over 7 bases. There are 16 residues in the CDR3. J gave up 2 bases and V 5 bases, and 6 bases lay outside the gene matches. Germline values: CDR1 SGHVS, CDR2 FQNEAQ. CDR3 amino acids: CASSPEGQTYNSPLHF. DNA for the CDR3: TGTGCCAGCAGCCCAGAGGGACAGACCTATAATTCACCCCTCCACTTT.

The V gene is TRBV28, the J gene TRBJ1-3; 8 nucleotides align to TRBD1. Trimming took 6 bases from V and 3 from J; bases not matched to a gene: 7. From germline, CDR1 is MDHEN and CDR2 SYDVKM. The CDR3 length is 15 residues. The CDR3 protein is CASRPGGAGGNTIYF. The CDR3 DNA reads TGTGCCAGCAGGCCAGGGGGCGCGGGTGGAAACACCATATATTTT. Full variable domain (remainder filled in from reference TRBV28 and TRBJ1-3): DVKVTQSSRYLVKRTGEKVFLECVQDMDHENMFWYRQDPGLGLRLIYFSYDVKMKEKGDIPEGYSVSREKKERFSLILESASTNQTSMYLCASRPGGAGGNTIYFGEGSWLTVV.